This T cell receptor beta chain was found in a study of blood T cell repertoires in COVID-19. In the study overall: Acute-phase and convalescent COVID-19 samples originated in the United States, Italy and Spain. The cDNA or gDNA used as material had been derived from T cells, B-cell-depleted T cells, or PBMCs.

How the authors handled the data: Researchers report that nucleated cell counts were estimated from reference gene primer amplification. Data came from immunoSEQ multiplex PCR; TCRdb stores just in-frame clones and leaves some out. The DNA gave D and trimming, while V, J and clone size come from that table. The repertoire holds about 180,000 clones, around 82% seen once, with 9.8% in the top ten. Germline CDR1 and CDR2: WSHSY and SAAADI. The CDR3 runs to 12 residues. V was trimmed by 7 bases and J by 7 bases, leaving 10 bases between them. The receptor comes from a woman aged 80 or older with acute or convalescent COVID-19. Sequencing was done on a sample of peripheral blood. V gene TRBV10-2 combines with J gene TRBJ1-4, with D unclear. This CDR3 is CASIGSGEKLFF. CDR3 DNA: TGCGCCAGCATCGGTTCAGGTGAAAAACTGTTTTTT.